This TCR beta chain was sequenced during a study of beta chain features in type 1 diabetes. On the study more broadly: The examined sorted cells totaled roughly 110,000,000 across samples.

Looked up from germline, CDR1 is KGHSH and CDR2 is LQKENI. Trimming pared 0 bases from V and 4 bases from J, leaving 13 bases between. The CDR3 spans 16 residues. This clone was picked up one time. Since all of the isolated RNA was reverse transcribed, expressed TCRB transcripts were what got sequenced. Using immunoSEQ multiplex PCR, the repertoire was profiled, and TCRdb retains in-frame clones only, with some absent. The table has tens of thousands of clones, about a third seen once. Sequencing was carried out using stem cell memory CD4+ T cells from blood. This sequence originates from a woman aged 18-29 years in good health. The chain has TRBV18 and TRBJ1-5; possibly TRBD1 for D (5 bases). The CDR3 coding sequence is TGTGCCAGCTCACCACCGAGCGGTGGGGGGAATCAGCCCCAGCATTTT. Protein: CASSPPSGGGNQPQHF.